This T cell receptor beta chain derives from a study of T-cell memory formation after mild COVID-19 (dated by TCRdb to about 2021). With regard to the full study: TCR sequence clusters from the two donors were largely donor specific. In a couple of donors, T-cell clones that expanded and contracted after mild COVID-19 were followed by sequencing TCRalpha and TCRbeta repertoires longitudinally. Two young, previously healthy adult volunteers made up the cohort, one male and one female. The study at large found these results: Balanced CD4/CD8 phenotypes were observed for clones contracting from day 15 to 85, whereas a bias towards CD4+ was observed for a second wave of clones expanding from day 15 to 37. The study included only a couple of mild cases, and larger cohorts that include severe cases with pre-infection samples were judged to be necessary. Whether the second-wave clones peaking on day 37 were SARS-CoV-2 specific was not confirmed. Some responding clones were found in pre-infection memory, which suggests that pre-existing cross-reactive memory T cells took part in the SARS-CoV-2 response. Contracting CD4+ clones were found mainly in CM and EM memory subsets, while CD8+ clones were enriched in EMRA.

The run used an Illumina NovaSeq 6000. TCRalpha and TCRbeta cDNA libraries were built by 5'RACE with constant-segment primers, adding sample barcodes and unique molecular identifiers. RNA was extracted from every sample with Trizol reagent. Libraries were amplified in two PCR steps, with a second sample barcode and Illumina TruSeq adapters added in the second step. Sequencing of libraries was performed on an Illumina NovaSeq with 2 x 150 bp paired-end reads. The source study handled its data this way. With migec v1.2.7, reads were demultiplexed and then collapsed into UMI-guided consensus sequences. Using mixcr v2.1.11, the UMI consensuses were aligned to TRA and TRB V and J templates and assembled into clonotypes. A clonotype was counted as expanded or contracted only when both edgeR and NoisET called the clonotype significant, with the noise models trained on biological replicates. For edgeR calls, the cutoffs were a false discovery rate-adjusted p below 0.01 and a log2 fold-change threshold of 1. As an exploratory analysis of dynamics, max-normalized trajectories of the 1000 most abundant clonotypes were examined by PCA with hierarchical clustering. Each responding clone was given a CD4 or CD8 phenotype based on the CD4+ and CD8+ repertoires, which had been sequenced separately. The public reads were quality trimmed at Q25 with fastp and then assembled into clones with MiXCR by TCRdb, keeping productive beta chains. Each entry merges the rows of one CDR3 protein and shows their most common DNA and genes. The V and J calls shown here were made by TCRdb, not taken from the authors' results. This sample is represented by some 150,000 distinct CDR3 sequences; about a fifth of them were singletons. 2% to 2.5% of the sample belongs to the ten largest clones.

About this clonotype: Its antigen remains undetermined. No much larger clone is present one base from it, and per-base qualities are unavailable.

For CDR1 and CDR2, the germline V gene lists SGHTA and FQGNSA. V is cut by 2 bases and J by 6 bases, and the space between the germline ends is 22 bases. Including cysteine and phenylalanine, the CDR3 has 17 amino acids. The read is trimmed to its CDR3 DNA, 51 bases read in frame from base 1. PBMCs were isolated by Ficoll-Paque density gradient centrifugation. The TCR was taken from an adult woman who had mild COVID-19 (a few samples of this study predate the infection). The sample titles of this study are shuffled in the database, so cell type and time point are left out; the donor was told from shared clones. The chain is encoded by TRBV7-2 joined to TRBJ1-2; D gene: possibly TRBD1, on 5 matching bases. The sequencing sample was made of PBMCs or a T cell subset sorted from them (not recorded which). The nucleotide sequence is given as TGTGCCAGCAGCTTAAACGGGGCAGGCCAACCGCCCCATGGCTACACCTTC. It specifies CASSLNGAGQPPHGYTF.